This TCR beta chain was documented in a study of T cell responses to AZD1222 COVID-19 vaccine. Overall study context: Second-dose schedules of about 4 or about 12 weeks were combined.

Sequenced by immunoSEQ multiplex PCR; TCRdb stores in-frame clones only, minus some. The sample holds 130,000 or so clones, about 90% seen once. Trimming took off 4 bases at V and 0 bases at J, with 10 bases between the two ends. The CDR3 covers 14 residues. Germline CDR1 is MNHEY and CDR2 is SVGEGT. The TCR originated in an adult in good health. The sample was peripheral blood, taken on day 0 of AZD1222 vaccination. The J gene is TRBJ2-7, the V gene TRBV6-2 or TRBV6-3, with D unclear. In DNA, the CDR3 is TGTGCCAGCAGTTCTCATTATGTCTCCTACGAGCAGTACTTC. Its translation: CASSSHYVSYEQYF.